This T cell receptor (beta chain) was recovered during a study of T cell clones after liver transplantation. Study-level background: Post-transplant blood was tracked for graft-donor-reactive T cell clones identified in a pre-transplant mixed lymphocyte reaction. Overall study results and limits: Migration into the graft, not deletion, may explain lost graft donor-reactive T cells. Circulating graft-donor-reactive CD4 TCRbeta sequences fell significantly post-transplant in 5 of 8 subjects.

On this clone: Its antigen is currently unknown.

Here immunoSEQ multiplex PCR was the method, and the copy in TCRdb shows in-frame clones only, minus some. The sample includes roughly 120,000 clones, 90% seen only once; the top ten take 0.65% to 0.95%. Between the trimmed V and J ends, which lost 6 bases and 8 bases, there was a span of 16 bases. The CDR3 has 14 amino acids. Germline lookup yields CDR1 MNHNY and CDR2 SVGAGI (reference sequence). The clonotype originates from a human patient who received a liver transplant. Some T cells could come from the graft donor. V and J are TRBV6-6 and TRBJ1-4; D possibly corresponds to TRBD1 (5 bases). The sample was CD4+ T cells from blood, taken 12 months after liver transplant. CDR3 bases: TGTGCCAGCAGCCCACCGGGGGTAGGGGAAAAACTGTTTTTT. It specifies CASSPPGVGEKLFF.